The clone carrying this TCR beta chain has at least ten counts. The data derive from a study of T cells in Graves' hyperthyroidism and ophthalmopathy. Using RNA transcripts as the source, TCR beta CDR3 regions were amplified. The primer set for the first-round RT-PCR of the TCR CDR3 was HTBI. TCRdb re-derived calls from the multiplex PCR reads in MiXCR, one entry per CDR3 protein. The data contain 30,000 to 35,000 distinct CDR3 sequences, about 52% of them seen just once; the ten biggest clones take up roughly 25%. The CDR3 is 13 amino acids. The V gene lost 3 bases and the J gene lost 6 bases, with 12 bases spanning the gap. About 10 ml fresh peripheral blood yielded the PBMCs.

Specimen: blood. This sequence originates from a woman aged 35 to 49 with Graves' ophthalmopathy. The V gene is TRBV12-3 or TRBV12-4, the J gene TRBJ2-7, with a weak D call TRBD2 (5 bases). The CDR3 DNA follows: TGTGCCAGCAGTTTTGGGTACGGGGTCGAGCAGTACTTC. Its translation is CASSFGYGVEQYF.